The 20 T cell receptor beta chains listed next were all sequenced from one sample in a study of T cell repertoires in cytomegalovirus infection. TCRdb re-derived calls from the reads in MiXCR, one entry per CDR3 protein. The table includes 300,000 to 400,000 distinct CDR3 sequences, around 25% detected once. Antigens for these TCRs are unknown. The sequenced sample was cultured PBMCs, obtained from culture after CMV antigen stimulation. Receptors were obtained from a human donor in good health (CMV status not recorded). Some clones in this sample may be carry-over from other donors' samples.

The rearrangement uses TRBV19 and TRBJ1-5; weak D call: TRBD1 (6 bases). The CDR3 loop spans 14 amino acids. Germline loops: CDR1 LNHDA, CDR2 SQIVND (reference sequence). The V and J ends lost 5 bases and 6 bases respectively, with 14 bases between them. The CDR3 protein is CASSWRGGGQPQHF. For the CDR3, the DNA is TGTGCCAGTAGTTGGAGGGGAGGGGGTCAGCCCCAGCATTTT.

The chain couples TRBV4-1 to TRBJ1-5; possible D gene TRBD1, 5 bases. Trimming shortened V by 0 bases and J by 5 bases, and 14 bases separated the two germline ends. From germline, CDR1 is MGHRA and CDR2 YSYEKL. This CDR3 comprises 16 residues. The CDR3 DNA reads TGCGCCAGCAGCCAAGATCTGGGCAGGGTAGATCAGCCCCAGCATTTT. It specifies CASSQDLGRVDQPQHF.

CDR3 residues: CSARSGQGSPDTQYF. CDR3 nucleotides: TGCAGTGCTAGATCGGGACAGGGGTCCCCAGATACGCAGTATTTT. The chain employs TRBV20-1 and TRBJ2-3; 10 positions match TRBD1. The V gene's germline CDR1 is DFQATT and CDR2 SNEGSKA (reference sequence). With V trimmed by 2 bases and J by 4 bases, 6 bases remained unmatched. The CDR3 length is 15 residues.

This clonotype was seen a few times. The rearrangement uses TRBV6-2 or TRBV6-3 and TRBJ2-3, with D possibly TRBD2 on 5 matching bases. Germline CDR1 is MNHEY and CDR2 is SVGEGT. Deletions cut 6 bases from V and 0 bases from J, with 16 bases between. The CDR3 has 16 amino acids. The CDR3 region is CASRFTSGTSTDTQYF. CDR3 nucleotide sequence: TGTGCCAGCAGGTTCACCAGCGGAACTAGCACAGATACGCAGTATTTT.

The table lists this clonotype with a few counts. The chain combines TRBV7-9 with TRBJ2-2; 7 positions match TRBD2. V lost 3 bases and J lost 5; bases outside the gene matches: 6. This CDR3 spans 15 amino acids. Germline lookup yields CDR1 SEHNR and CDR2 FQNEAQ (reference sequence). CDR3 sequence (DNA): TGTGCCAGCAGCTTTCGCGGGAGTCAAACCGGGGAGCTGTTTTTT. Translation gives CASSFRGSQTGELFF.

This clonotype occurred a few times. J is TRBJ2-3 and V is TRBV25-1; no firm D call. This CDR3 spans 14 amino acids. From germline, CDR1 is MGHDK and CDR2 SYGVNS. Trimming stripped 3 bases from V and 6 bases from J, with 13 bases between. The CDR3, as DNA: TGTGCCAGCAGTGATCCTCCCCTAGTCGATACGCAGTATTTT. Amino acid sequence: CASSDPPLVDTQYF.

This clonotype was seen at least ten times. The chain carries TRBV7-2 and TRBJ1-5, with a tentative D call TRBD1 (6 bases). Looked up from germline, CDR1 is SGHTA and CDR2 is FQGNSA. V lost 5 bases and J lost 4, with 18 bases in between. This CDR3 comprises 16 residues. The CDR3 bases are TGTGCCAGCAGCACAGGGATCGGGACACTTAATCAGCCCCAGCATTTT. Translation: CASSTGIGTLNQPQHF. Variable domain in full (rest from reference TRBV7-2 and TRBJ1-5): GAGVSQSPSNKVTEKGKDVELRCDPISGHTALYWYRQSLGQGLEFLIYFQGNSAPDKSGLPSDRFSAERTGGSVSTLTIQRTQQEDSAVYLCASSTGIGTLNQPQHFGDGTRLSIL.

The chain carries TRBV20-1 and TRBJ1-2, with a possible D match to TRBD1 (5 bases). The CDR3 length is 15 residues. In germline, CDR1 is DFQATT, CDR2 SNEGSKA (reference sequence). The V and J ends lost 3 bases and 2 bases respectively, with 16 bases between them. The CDR3 region has the DNA TGCAGTGCTAGCAGGGTGGGCCCGGGAAACTATGGCTACACCTTC. Translated: CSASRVGPGNYGYTF.

The CDR3: CASSLGSVSYEQYV. As DNA, the CDR3 is TGTGCCAGCAGCTTAGGTTCGGTCAGCTACGAGCAGTACGTC. The chain couples TRBV11-2 to TRBJ2-7; D ambiguous. V was trimmed by 1 base and J by 3 bases, leaving 10 bases between them. The germline V gene has CDR1 SGHAT and CDR2 FQNNGV. CDR3 length equals 14 residues.

This clonotype was detected only a few times. The chain links TRBV11-2 to TRBJ2-3, with 7 bases identical to TRBD2. Germline CDR1 reads SGHAT; CDR2 reads FQNNGV. The V segment lost 4 bases and the J segment 0 bases; nucleotides outside the gene matches: 7. The CDR3 covers 16 residues. In nucleotides, the CDR3 is TGTGCCAGCAGCTGGCAGCGGGATCTTAGCACAGATACGCAGTATTTT. This translates into CASSWQRDLSTDTQYF.

This clonotype appeared a few times. The chain has TRBV30 and TRBJ1-1; D is perhaps TRBD1 (5 bases). V shed 0 bases and J shed 1 base, with 12 bases lying between them. Per germline, CDR1 GTSNPN and CDR2 SVGIG (reference sequence). The CDR3 covers 15 residues. DNA for the CDR3: TGTGCCTGGAGTGTTTGGGGCGGCGGGAACACTGAAGCTTTCTTT. This gives the protein CAWSVWGGGNTEAFF.

This clonotype was seen more than once but under ten times. This sequence joins TRBV12-3 or TRBV12-4 and TRBJ1-5; D is ambiguous. Trimming stripped 5 bases from V and 7 bases from J, with 15 bases between. CDR3 length: 14 amino acids. CDR3 DNA sequence: TGTGCCAGCAGTCGCTCTACGGGAGCCCAGCCCCAGCATTTT. Translated, it gives CASSRSTGAQPQHF.

This clonotype was seen ten or more times. The genes are TRBV12-3 or TRBV12-4 and TRBJ2-5, with TRBD1 matching over 8 bases. The junction had 6 bases not matched to a gene; V was cut back by 7 bases and J by 5 bases. This CDR3 spans 13 amino acids. The CDR3, as DNA: TGTGCCAGCACCCTAGGACAGGGTGAGACCCAGTACTTC. Translation: CASTLGQGETQYF.

By share, this clonotype counts as medium-sized. This chain uses TRBV7-9 with TRBJ1-1; D is unclear. Germline assignment: CDR1 SEHNR and CDR2 FQNEAQ (reference sequence). The V end was cut by 5 bases, the J end by 0 bases, with 16 bases between. The CDR3 spans 16 residues. The CDR3 DNA is TGTGCCAGCAGCCCCCGCGCGATAGGAATGAACACTGAAGCTTTCTTT. Encoded protein: CASSPRAIGMNTEAFF. Filled out from reference TRBV7-9 and TRBJ1-1, the complete variable domain reads DTGVSQNPRHKITKRGQNVTFRCDPISEHNRLYWYRQTLGQGPEFLTYFQNEAQLEKSRLLSDRFSAERPKGSFSTLEIQRTEQGDSAMYLCASSPRAIGMNTEAFFGQGTRLTVV.

This clonotype has a handful of counts. A junction end diverges from the germline sequence, so it may reflect a read error. This sequence joins TRBV28 and TRBJ1-4; D unclear. Germline V CDR1 and CDR2: MDHEN, SYDVKM. This CDR3 comprises 12 residues. Here the CDR3 reads CASSSGPTDGIF. CDR3 bases: TGTGCCAGCAGTTCCGGCCCTACAGACGGGATTTTT.

This clonotype has at least ten counts. The chain uses TRBV15 and TRBJ2-3; 11 bases are shared with TRBD2. V gave up 5 bases and J gave up 5 bases; unmatched junction bases: 9. Looked up from germline, CDR1 is LNHNV and CDR2 is YYDKDF (reference sequence). This CDR3 region has 16 residues. Here the CDR3 reads CATSLRLAGNGDTQYF. The CDR3 bases are TGTGCCACCAGCTTACGACTAGCGGGAAACGGAGATACGCAGTATTTT.

V gene TRBV6-2 or TRBV6-3 combines with J gene TRBJ2-1; D might be TRBD1 or TRBD2, each matching 7 bases. This CDR3 comprises 12 residues. CDR1 MNHEY and CDR2 SVGEGT come from the germline V gene. The V gene lost 7 bases and the J gene lost 9 bases, with 13 bases spanning the gap. In DNA form, the CDR3 reads TGTGCCAGCACCCAGGGGGGGGGTGAGCAGTTCTTC. Protein: CASTQGGGEQFF.

This clonotype was counted between two and nine times. One junction end does not reproduce the germline sequence, and a read error may be involved. V gene TRBV7-7 combines with J gene TRBJ2-1; 7 nucleotides agree with TRBD1. This CDR3 has 13 amino acids. Germline assignment: CDR1 SSHAT and CDR2 FNYEAQ (reference sequence). The CDR3 DNA is TGTGCTAGCAGCTCGGGACAGCTGAATGAGCAGTTCTTC. Protein sequence: CASSSGQLNEQFF.

In this sample, this clonotype turned up many times. This chain connects TRBV12-3 or TRBV12-4 to TRBJ1-2; no firm D call. The CDR3 consists of 12 residues. With 5 bases removed from V and 4 bases from J, the gap between germline ends came to 8 bases. The CDR3 sequence is CASSIGSYGYTF. The CDR3 DNA reads as TGTGCCAGCAGTATAGGGAGCTATGGCTACACCTTC.

Only a few counts were recorded for this clonotype. The rearrangement uses TRBV28 and TRBJ2-6, with 9 bases lining up with TRBD2. V dropped 7 bases and J dropped 0; count of bases not matched to a gene: 4. The CDR3 extends over 16 amino acids. The germline gives CDR1 MDHEN, CDR2 SYDVKM. The CDR3 region is CASIAGATSGANVLTF. The CDR3 nucleotides read TGTGCCAGCATAGCGGGAGCAACCTCTGGGGCCAACGTCCTGACTTTC.